This is a list of T cell receptor beta chains from one sample in a study of blood T cell repertoires in COVID-19. This table comes from immunoSEQ multiplex PCR, and its TCRdb copy is limited to in-frame clones, with some not included. The sample includes some 110,000 clones, 70% to 90% of them seen just once. Sequencing was done on a sample of peripheral blood. The receptors originated from a man younger than 40 with acute or convalescent COVID-19. CDR3s include the opening cysteine and the closing phenylalanine or tryptophan. D genes are given only for firm matches. The size entry is marked missing in some rows and otherwise reads once, few, many or a size class.

>TRBJ1-5|TRBV7-9|once|TRBD1
CASSSMDRGDQPQHF
TGTGCCAGCAGCTCGATGGACAGGGGCGATCAGCCCCAGCATTTT
>TRBJ1-6|TRBV5-1|NA|NA
CASSLSRGSNSPLHF
TGCGCCAGCAGCTTGAGCCGGGGATCTAATTCACCCCTCCACTTT
>TRBJ2-3|TRBV18|NA|TRBD2
CASSTSGGARNTQYF
TGTGCCAGCTCAACTAGCGGGGGGGCCCGGAATACGCAGTATTTT
>TRBJ1-1|TRBV3-1/TRBV3-2|NA|NA
CASSQYRRSTNTEAFF
TGTGCCAGCAGCCAATACAGGCGGAGTACGAACACTGAAGCTTTCTTT
>TRBJ2-1|TRBV6-5|NA|NA
CASTTNEAANEQFF
TGTGCCAGCACCACAAACGAGGCCGCCAATGAGCAGTTCTTC
>TRBJ2-1|TRBV6-4|few|TRBD2
CASSASSGDYNEQFF
TGTGCCAGCAGTGCTTCTAGCGGGGATTACAATGAGCAGTTCTTC
>TRBJ2-6|TRBV7-2|NA|NA
CASSPDTAGANVLTF
TGTGCCAGCAGCCCAGACACGGCTGGGGCCAACGTCCTGACTTTC
>TRBJ2-7|TRBV11-2|NA|NA
CASSATYEQYF
TGTGCCAGCAGCGCCACATACGAGCAGTACTTC
>TRBJ1-2|TRBV24-1|once|NA
CATSDSGSGYTF
TGTGCCACCAGTGATTCCGGTAGTGGCTACACCTTC
>TRBJ2-3|TRBV4-2|NA|TRBD2
CASSQETGGGSDTQYF
TGTGCCAGCAGCCAAGAGACGGGGGGGGGCTCAGATACGCAGTATTTT
>TRBJ1-6|TRBV27|NA|TRBD1
CASSFLGRDRASPLHF
TGTGCCAGCAGTTTCTTAGGAAGGGACAGGGCATCACCCCTCCACTTT
>TRBJ1-6|TRBV2|NA|NA
CASSGQATNSPLHF
TGTGCCAGCAGTGGACAGGCCACTAATTCACCCCTCCACTTT
>TRBJ1-2|TRBV14|NA|TRBD1
CASRQGWGYGYTF
TGTGCCAGCCGACAGGGGTGGGGTTATGGCTACACCTTC
>TRBJ1-1|TRBV6-5|NA|NA
CASSLELRVNTEAFF
TGTGCCAGCAGTTTGGAGTTGAGGGTTAACACTGAAGCTTTCTTT
>TRBJ1-1|TRBV20-1|once|NA
CSAPGQIEAFF
TGCAGTGCTCCAGGACAGATCGAAGCTTTCTTT
>TRBJ1-2|TRBV6-2/TRBV6-3|NA|NA
CASSYSQGNYGYTF
TGTGCCAGCAGTTACTCTCAGGGGAACTATGGCTACACCTTC
>TRBJ1-6|TRBV7-9|NA|NA
CASSSGGGSYNSPLHF
TGTGCCAGCAGCTCCGGCGGTGGGTCCTATAATTCACCCCTCCACTTT
>TRBJ1-6|TRBV6-5|NA|NA
CASSYSTGYSPLHF
TGTGCCAGCAGTTACTCGACAGGTTATAGTCCCCTCCACTTT
>TRBJ2-1|TRBV6-1|NA|NA
CASSEGQRRNEQFF
TGTGCCAGCAGTGAGGGCCAGCGGCGGAATGAGCAGTTCTTC
>TRBJ2-1|TRBV11-3|NA|NA
CASPLGFPLLGEQFF
TGTGCCAGCCCGCTGGGCTTCCCATTGTTAGGTGAGCAGTTCTTC
>TRBJ1-5|TRBV19|NA|NA
CASSTRMRGSGQPQHF
TGTGCCAGTAGTACCCGCATGAGAGGGTCAGGTCAGCCCCAGCATTTT
>TRBJ2-1|TRBV9|NA|TRBD2
CASSWRSGSYNEQFF
TGTGCCAGCAGCTGGCGCAGCGGGAGCTACAATGAGCAGTTCTTC
>TRBJ2-1|TRBV29-1|NA|TRBD1
CSATGQPSNEQFF
TGCAGCGCTACGGGACAGCCTAGCAATGAGCAGTTCTTC
>TRBJ1-1|TRBV23-1|NA|NA
CASLRGAELRGAAGEAFF
TGCGCCAGCCTCAGAGGGGCAGAACTCAGAGGGGCAGCGGGTGAAGCTTTCTTT
>TRBJ1-1|TRBV13|NA|TRBD1
CASSFVFRDRRTEAFF
TGTGCCAGCAGCTTCGTCTTCCGGGACAGGAGAACTGAAGCTTTCTTT
>TRBJ1-1|TRBV29-1|few|NA
CSGGEARNTEAFF
TGCAGCGGGGGTGAGGCCCGGAACACTGAAGCTTTCTTT